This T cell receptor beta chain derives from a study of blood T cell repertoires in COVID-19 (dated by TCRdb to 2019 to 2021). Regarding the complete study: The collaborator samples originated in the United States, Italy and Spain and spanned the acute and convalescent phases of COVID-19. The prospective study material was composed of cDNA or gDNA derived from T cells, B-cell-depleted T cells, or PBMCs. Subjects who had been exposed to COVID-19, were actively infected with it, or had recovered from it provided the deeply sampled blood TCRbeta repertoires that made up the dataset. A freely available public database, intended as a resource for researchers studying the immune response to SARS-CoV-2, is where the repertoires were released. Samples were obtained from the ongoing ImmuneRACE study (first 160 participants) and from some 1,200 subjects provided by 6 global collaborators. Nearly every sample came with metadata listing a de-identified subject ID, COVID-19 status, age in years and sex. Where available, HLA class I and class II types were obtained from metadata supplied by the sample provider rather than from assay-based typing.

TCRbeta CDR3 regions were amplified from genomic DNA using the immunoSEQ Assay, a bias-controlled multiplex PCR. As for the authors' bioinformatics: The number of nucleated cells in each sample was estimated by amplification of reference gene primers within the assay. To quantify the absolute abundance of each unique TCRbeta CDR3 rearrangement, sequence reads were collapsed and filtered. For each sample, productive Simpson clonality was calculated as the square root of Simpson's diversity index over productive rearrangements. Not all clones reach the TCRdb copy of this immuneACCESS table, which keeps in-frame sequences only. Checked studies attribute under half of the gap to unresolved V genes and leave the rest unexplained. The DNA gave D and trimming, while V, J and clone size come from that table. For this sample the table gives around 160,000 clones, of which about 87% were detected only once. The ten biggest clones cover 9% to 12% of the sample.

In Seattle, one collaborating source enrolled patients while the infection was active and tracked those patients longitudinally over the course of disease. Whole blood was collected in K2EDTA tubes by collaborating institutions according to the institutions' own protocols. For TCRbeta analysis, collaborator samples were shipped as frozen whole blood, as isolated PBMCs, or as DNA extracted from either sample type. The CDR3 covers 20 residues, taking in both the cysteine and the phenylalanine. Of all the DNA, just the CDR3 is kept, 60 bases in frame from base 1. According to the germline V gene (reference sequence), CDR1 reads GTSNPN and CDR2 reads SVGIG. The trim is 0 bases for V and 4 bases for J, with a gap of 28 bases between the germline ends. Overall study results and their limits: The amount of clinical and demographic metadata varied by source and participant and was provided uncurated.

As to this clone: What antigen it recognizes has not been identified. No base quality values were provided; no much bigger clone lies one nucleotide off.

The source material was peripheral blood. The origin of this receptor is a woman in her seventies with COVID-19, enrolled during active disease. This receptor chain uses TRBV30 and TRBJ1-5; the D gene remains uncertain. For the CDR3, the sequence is CAWSVAVQRPATPSNQPQHF. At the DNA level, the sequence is TGTGCCTGGAGTGTGGCAGTCCAGAGGCCAGCAACCCCCTCAAATCAGCCCCAGCATTTT.